The entry below describes one T cell receptor (beta chain). The antigen is undetermined. Construction of the TCR beta libraries employed iRepertoire HTBI primers in conjunction with Arm-PCR of CDR3 regions. TCRdb re-called the multiplex PCR reads with MiXCR, one entry per CDR3 protein. Among fewer than 550,000 distinct CDR3 sequences, about 16% were seen once, and the ten largest hold roughly 25%. The V and J ends lost 5 bases and 1 base, in that order; junction bases with no gene match: 5. The CDR3 length is 15 residues. The germline V gene has CDR1 MDHEN and CDR2 SYDVKM. This record comes from a study of regulatory T cells in long-lasting Graves disease. On the study more broadly: Graves' patients (newly diagnosed) had been on antithyroid drugs under 3 months. Overall study results and limits: Segments TRBV28, TRBJ1-2 and TRBJ2-5 showed preferential usage in persistent disease. Results may be inaccurate due to the small sample size.

Time point meaning: newly diagnosed GD, antithyroid drugs for less than 3 months. TCR sequences were obtained from RNA taken from PBMCs. A further study also used this sample, focusing on T cells in Graves' hyperthyroidism and ophthalmopathy. That study reports: Hyperthyroidism of Graves' type that showed no ophthalmopathy progression within 18 months was stable.

The sample consisted of peripheral blood mononuclear cells (PBMCs), taken at new diagnosis, from a patient treated with antithyroid drugs. This chain links TRBV28 with TRBJ1-5; 7 nucleotides match TRBD1. The source of this sequence is a woman aged 40-65 years with Graves disease. CDR3: CASSQTGRSNQPQHF. The CDR3 region has the DNA TGTGCCAGCAGTCAGACAGGGAGGAGCAATCAGCCCCAGCATTTT. Drawing the rest from reference TRBV28 and TRBJ1-5, the complete variable domain is DVKVTQSSRYLVKRTGEKVFLECVQDMDHENMFWYRQDPGLGLRLIYFSYDVKMKEKGDIPEGYSVSREKKERFSLILESASTNQTSMYLCASSQTGRSNQPQHFGDGTRLSIL.